This T cell receptor (beta chain) stems from a study of shared clonotypes between healthy human individuals. Whole-study results and caveats: The naive CD4 repertoires of several donors were compared, and about 5% of clonotypes were shared.

Methods used by the authors: ImmunoSEQ gave junction-only sequences without quality scores, so filtering differed. The method was immunoSEQ multiplex PCR; TCRdb's version includes in-frame clones alone and lacks a portion of them. The D gene and trimming were derived from the DNA, and the V and J assignments and clone size from that table. The table includes around 2.5 million clones, 93% detected once. All donors were Caucasian adults living in Nashville, Tennessee. With regard to this clone: Its matching antigen is unknown.

CDR3 length equals 15 residues. The V segment lost 7 bases and the J segment 5 bases; nucleotides outside the gene matches: 12. Germline V gene data show CDR1 as LNHDA and CDR2 as SQIVND (reference sequence). This sequence originates from a man younger than 35 in good health. Some clones in this sample may be carry-over from other donors' samples. Sequenced input: naive CD4+ T cells from PBMCs. Indicated subset: CD45RA+ positively selected. The genes are TRBV19 and TRBJ2-7; 9 bases are shared with TRBD2. DNA for the CDR3: TGTGCCAGTACCTCCCTCGCGGGAGGGCGCCACGAGCAGTACTTC. Protein: CASTSLAGGRHEQYF. Full variable domain (remainder filled in from reference TRBV19 and TRBJ2-7): DGGITQSPKYLFRKEGQNVTLSCEQNLNHDAMYWYRQDPGQGLRLIYYSQIVNDFQKGDIAEGYSVSREKKESFPLTVTSAQKNPTAFYLCASTSLAGGRHEQYFGPGTRLTVT.